This TCR beta chain is drawn from a study of blood T cell repertoires in COVID-19. The CDR3 has 16 residues. The J segment lost 1 base and the V segment lost 3 bases, leaving 5 bases of the junction unmatched. CDR1 is LNHDA and CDR2 is SQIVND in the germline V gene (reference sequence). Original analysis: Scientists estimated how many nucleated cells there were by amplifying reference gene primers. The data were produced by immunoSEQ multiplex PCR, yet TCRdb's version contains in-frame clones alone and is incomplete. V, J and clone size are those of that table, while D and trimming were read from the DNA. The sample lists about 75,000 clones; 84% were seen once.

This chain joins TRBV19 and TRBJ2-1, with 8 bases fitting TRBD2. The sample taken for sequencing was peripheral blood. This sequence originates from a woman between 50 and 59 years old with acute or convalescent COVID-19. The DNA for the CDR3 is TGTGCCAGTAGTATCCGGGCGGGGGGTTCCTACAATGAGCAGTTCTTC. Protein sequence: CASSIRAGGSYNEQFF. The full variable domain, completed using reference TRBV19 and TRBJ2-1, is DGGITQSPKYLFRKEGQNVTLSCEQNLNHDAMYWYRQDPGQGLRLIYYSQIVNDFQKGDIAEGYSVSREKKESFPLTVTSAQKNPTAFYLCASSIRAGGSYNEQFFGPGTRLTVL.